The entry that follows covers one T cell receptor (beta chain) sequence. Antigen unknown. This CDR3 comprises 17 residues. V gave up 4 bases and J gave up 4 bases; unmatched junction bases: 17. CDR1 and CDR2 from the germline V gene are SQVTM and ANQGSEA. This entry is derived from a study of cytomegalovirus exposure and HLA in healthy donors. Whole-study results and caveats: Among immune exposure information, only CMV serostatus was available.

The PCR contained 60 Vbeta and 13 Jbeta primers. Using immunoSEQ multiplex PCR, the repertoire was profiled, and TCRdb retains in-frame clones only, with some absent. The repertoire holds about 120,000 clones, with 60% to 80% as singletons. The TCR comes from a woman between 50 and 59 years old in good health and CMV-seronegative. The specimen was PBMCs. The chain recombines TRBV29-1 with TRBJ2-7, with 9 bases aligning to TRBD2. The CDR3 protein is CSVAYSLGGRGQYEQYF. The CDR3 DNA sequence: TGCAGCGTTGCGTACTCCCTGGGCGGGAGGGGACAATACGAGCAGTACTTC.